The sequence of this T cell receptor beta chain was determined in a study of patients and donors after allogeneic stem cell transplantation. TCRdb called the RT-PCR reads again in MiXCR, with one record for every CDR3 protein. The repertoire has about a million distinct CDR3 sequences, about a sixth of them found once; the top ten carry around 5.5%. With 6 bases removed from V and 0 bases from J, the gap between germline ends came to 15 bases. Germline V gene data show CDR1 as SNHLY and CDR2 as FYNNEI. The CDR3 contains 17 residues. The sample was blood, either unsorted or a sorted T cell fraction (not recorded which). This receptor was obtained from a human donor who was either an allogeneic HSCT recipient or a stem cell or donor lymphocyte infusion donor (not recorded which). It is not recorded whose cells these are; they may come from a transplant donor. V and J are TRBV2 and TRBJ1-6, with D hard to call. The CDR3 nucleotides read TGTGCCAGCAGCGAAACATCCGGGAACTCCTATAATTCACCCCTCCACTTT. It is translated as CASSETSGNSYNSPLHF.